These T cell receptor beta chains were read from a single sample in a study of OX40 agonist ivuxolimab in advanced cancers. Repertoires were generated with immunoSEQ multiplex PCR, while TCRdb's copy carries only in-frame clones and drops some. The sample gives roughly 70,000 clones, 80% to 90% of which show up once; approximately 0.5% is in the top ten. Sequenced here: CD4+ or CD8+ T cells sorted from blood, sampled in a trial of the OX40 agonist ivuxolimab. The receptors were sampled from an adult with an advanced solid tumor such as melanoma, head and neck, liver or kidney cancer. CDR3s include the opening cysteine and the closing phenylalanine or tryptophan. D genes are given only for firm matches. Only some rows state a clone size, as once, few, many or a class for expanded clones.

clone size | D gene | J gene | V gene | CDR3 DNA | CDR3 protein
- | - | TRBJ2-1 | TRBV6-5 | TGTGCCAGCAGTACCCGGGACCCCCTGAATGAGCAGTTCTTC | CASSTRDPLNEQFF
- | - | TRBJ2-1 | TRBV13 | TGTGCCAGCAGCCGACTTTACAATGAGCAGTTCTTC | CASSRLYNEQFF
- | - | TRBJ2-5 | TRBV6-1 | TGTGCCAGCAGGAAGGGGGAGGGCCCAGAGACCCAGTACTTC | CASRKGEGPETQYF
- | - | TRBJ2-5 | TRBV18 | TGTGCCAGCTCACACGAAGACGGTCTAGGGGAGACCCAGTACTTC | CASSHEDGLGETQYF
- | - | TRBJ1-1 | TRBV19 | TGTGCCAGTAGTACAGGGGACACTGAAGCTTTCTTT | CASSTGDTEAFF
- | TRBD1 | TRBJ1-5 | TRBV19 | TGTGCCAGTAGAACCGGGACAGGGCGAAATCAGCCCCAGCATTTT | CASRTGTGRNQPQHF
- | - | TRBJ1-1 | TRBV28 | TGTGCCAGCAGTTTACGACACCTTGGATCTGAAGCTTTCTTT | CASSLRHLGSEAFF
- | - | TRBJ1-3 | TRBV12-5 | TGTGCTAGTGGTCCCGGGGGAGGAAACACCATATATTTT | CASGPGGGNTIYF
- | - | TRBJ1-5 | TRBV7-3 | TGTGCCAGCAGCCCCCTTTACCGGGAAAAAACTAGCAATCAGCCCCAGCATTTT | CASSPLYREKTSNQPQHF
- | TRBD1 | TRBJ2-1 | TRBV28 | TGTGCCAGCAGTTTAATCGGAGGGACAGGGACAAATGAGCAGTTCTTC | CASSLIGGTGTNEQFF
few | - | TRBJ1-5 | TRBV7-3 | TGTGCCAGCAGCGAAGGGGTCCTCCAGCCCCAGCATTTT | CASSEGVLQPQHF
- | - | TRBJ2-7 | TRBV5-4 | TGTGCCAGCAGCTGGGGGCAGGGGAACTACGAGCAGTACTTC | CASSWGQGNYEQYF
few | - | TRBJ1-2 | TRBV27 | TGTGCCAGCAGTTGGGATGGCGCTGGCTACACCTTC | CASSWDGAGYTF
- | TRBD1 | TRBJ2-2 | TRBV11-3 | TGTGCCAGCAGCCCGGGACAGGGGGGAACCGGGGAGCTGTTTTTT | CASSPGQGGTGELFF
- | TRBD2 | TRBJ2-1 | TRBV5-1 | TGCGCCAGCAGTAATGGACTAGCGGGAGTGAATGAGCAGTTCTTC | CASSNGLAGVNEQFF
- | - | TRBJ2-1 | TRBV29-1 | TGCAGCGGGGGAACAGTACCCAATGAGCAGTTCTTC | CSGGTVPNEQFF
- | - | TRBJ1-5 | TRBV21-1 | TGTGCCAGCAGCAAAGGCTCGGAAGGTCTTAGAGTTCGCAATCAGCCCCAGCATTTT | CASSKGSEGLRVRNQPQHF
- | - | TRBJ2-5 | TRBV25-1 | TGTGCCAGCAGTAAAAACGGGGAGGGGGCGGATGAGACCCAGTACTTC | CASSKNGEGADETQYF
- | TRBD1 | TRBJ2-7 | TRBV18 | TGTGCCAGCTCACCACCCTGGACAGGGACCTACGAGCAGTACTTC | CASSPPWTGTYEQYF
- | - | TRBJ2-3 | TRBV4-2 | TGTGCCAGCAGCCAAGATTCGAGCGGGTTCGGCACAGATACGCAGTATTTT | CASSQDSSGFGTDTQYF
few | TRBD1 | TRBJ2-7 | TRBV7-9 | TGTGCCAGCAGCATTCGGGGACAGGCCTACGAGCAGTACTTC | CASSIRGQAYEQYF
- | TRBD2 | TRBJ2-4 | TRBV7-9 | TGTGCCAGCAGCCCACGGGGGGGAAACCTAGCCAAAAACATTCAGTACTTC | CASSPRGGNLAKNIQYF
- | TRBD2 | TRBJ2-5 | TRBV18 | TGTGCCAGCTCACCATTAACTAGCGGCATCCCTCGGGAAGAGACCCAGTACTTC | CASSPLTSGIPREETQYF
- | - | TRBJ1-6 | TRBV14 | TGTGCCAGCAGCCTTACTGGCGGGAAGAATTCACCCCTCCACTTT | CASSLTGGKNSPLHF
- | - | TRBJ2-3 | TRBV6-6 | TGTGCCAGCAGGGGGGCTAGCGGATACACAGATACGCAGTATTTT | CASRGASGYTDTQYF
- | TRBD1 | TRBJ2-7 | TRBV5-4 | TGTGCCAGCAGCTTGGCGGACAGGGAGTCGCGAGAGCAGTACTTC | CASSLADRESREQYF
- | TRBD2 | TRBJ2-1 | TRBV11-2 | TGTGCCAGCAGCCCTAATGCGGGAGTCTACAATGAGCAGTTCTTC | CASSPNAGVYNEQFF
few | - | TRBJ2-6 | TRBV16 | TGTGCCAGCAGCCACAGGGTTTCTGGGGCCAACGTCCTGACTTTC | CASSHRVSGANVLTF
- | - | TRBJ1-4 | TRBV1 | TGCACCAGCAGCCAGATTGAGCAAAATGATGAAAAACTGTTTTTT | CTSSQIEQNDEKLFF
- | TRBD2 | TRBJ2-1 | TRBV5-1 | TGCGCCAGCAGCTGGGGACTAGCGGGCTACAATGAGCAGTTCTTC | CASSWGLAGYNEQFF
once | TRBD1 | TRBJ2-5 | TRBV7-6 | TGTGCCAGCAGCTTAAAGGTTTCAGGGGGCCCGGGAGAGACCCAGTACTTC | CASSLKVSGGPGETQYF
- | - | TRBJ1-1 | TRBV20-1 | TGCAGTGCTAGAGGCGAGGGAGGAGCTTTCTTT | CSARGEGGAFF
- | - | TRBJ1-1 | TRBV5-1 | TGCGCCAGCAGCTTGCGAACAGGGATGGACACTGAAGCTTTCTTT | CASSLRTGMDTEAFF
- | TRBD2 | TRBJ2-5 | TRBV5-1 | TGCGCCAGCAGCTTGGGGTTAGCGGGTACAGGCGGAGAGACCCAGTACTTC | CASSLGLAGTGGETQYF
- | - | TRBJ2-1 | TRBV11-3 | TGTGCCAGCAGTACTTGGAAGAGCTCCTACAATGAGCAGTTCTTC | CASSTWKSSYNEQFF
- | - | TRBJ2-2 | TRBV6-6 | TGTGCCAGCAGTTACTCGTCCCCCGGGGAGCTGTTTTTT | CASSYSSPGELFF
- | - | TRBJ2-2 | TRBV5-4 | TGTGCCAGCAGCCTGACAGGCACCGGGGAGCTGTTTTTT | CASSLTGTGELFF
- | TRBD2 | TRBJ2-7 | TRBV7-6 | TGTGCCAGCAGCTTATTAGCGGGAGAGTCCGAGCAGTACTTC | CASSLLAGESEQYF
- | TRBD1 | TRBJ2-7 | TRBV5-4 | TGTGCCAGCAGCCTGGACAGGGGGACCTACCAGCAGTACTTC | CASSLDRGTYQQYF
- | - | TRBJ1-1 | TRBV19 | TGTGCCAGTAGTATAAACAGGGTGGGAACTGAAGCTTTCTTT | CASSINRVGTEAFF
- | TRBD2 | TRBJ2-1 | TRBV15 | TGTGCCACCAGCAAGGGGGGCGGGAGGGATAATGAGCAGTTCTTC | CATSKGGGRDNEQFF
- | - | TRBJ2-7 | TRBV5-4 | TGTGCCAGCAGCTTTTTGGCAGGTCCTTTCTACGAGCAGTACTTC | CASSFLAGPFYEQYF
- | TRBD1 | TRBJ2-7 | TRBV10-3 | TGTGCCACCGGAAACCGGGACAGCCCTTCCTACGAGCAGTACTTC | CATGNRDSPSYEQYF
- | - | TRBJ2-5 | TRBV7-9 | TGTGCCAGCAGCTTGGGTCTGGGGGACCAAGAGACCCAGTACTTC | CASSLGLGDQETQYF
- | - | TRBJ2-7 | TRBV9 | TGTGCCAGCAGCCCGGGACACTACTACGAGCAGTACTTC | CASSPGHYYEQYF
- | TRBD2 | TRBJ2-1 | TRBV6-5 | TGTGCCAGCGCTGGGACTAGCGGTCACAATGAGCAGTTCTTC | CASAGTSGHNEQFF
once | - | TRBJ2-3 | TRBV7-8 | TGTGCCAGCAGCTTAGACGGGCCAAGCACAGATACGCAGTATTTT | CASSLDGPSTDTQYF
- | - | TRBJ1-2 | TRBV19 | TGTGCCAGTAGTATCAGGACCCTTGCCCGGACAGTCGCAGAGAGGTATGGCTACACCTTC | CASSIRTLARTVAERYGYTF
- | TRBD2 | TRBJ2-1 | TRBV7-8 | TGTGCCAGCAGTCATTATATAGCGGGAGGCTCCTACAATGAGCAGTTCTTC | CASSHYIAGGSYNEQFF
- | - | TRBJ2-6 | TRBV9 | TGTGCCAGCAGCGTAGTTGGGGCCAACGTCCTGACTTTC | CASSVVGANVLTF
- | - | TRBJ1-1 | TRBV5-4 | TGTGCCAGCAGCTTGGCGGGCCTTGAGGGTACTGAAGCTTTCTTT | CASSLAGLEGTEAFF
- | - | TRBJ1-2 | TRBV11-2 | TGTGCCAGCAGCCCCTTAGGTGGCTACACCTTC | CASSPLGGYTF
- | TRBD2 | TRBJ2-1 | TRBV5-1 | TGCGCCAGCAGCATTGGACTAGCGGGAGCGCGACAGTTCTTC | CASSIGLAGARQFF
- | - | TRBJ2-3 | TRBV15 | TGTGCCACCAGCGGGGGGGGAGACAGGCCAATAACAGATACGCAGTATTTT | CATSGGGDRPITDTQYF